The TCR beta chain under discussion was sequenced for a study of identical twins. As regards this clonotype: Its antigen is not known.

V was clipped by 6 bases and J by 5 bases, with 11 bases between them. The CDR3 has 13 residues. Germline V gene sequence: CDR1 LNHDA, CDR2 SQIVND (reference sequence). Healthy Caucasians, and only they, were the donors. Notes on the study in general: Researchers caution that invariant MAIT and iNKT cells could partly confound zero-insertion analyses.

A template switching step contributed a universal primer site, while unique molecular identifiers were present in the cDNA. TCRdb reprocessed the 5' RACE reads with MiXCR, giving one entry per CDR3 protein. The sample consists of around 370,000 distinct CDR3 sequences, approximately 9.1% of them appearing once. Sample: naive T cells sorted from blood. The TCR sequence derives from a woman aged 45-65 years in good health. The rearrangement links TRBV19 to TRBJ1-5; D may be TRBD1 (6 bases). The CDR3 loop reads CASRGGYHQPQHF. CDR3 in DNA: TGTGCCAGTAGAGGGGGGTACCATCAGCCCCAGCATTTT.